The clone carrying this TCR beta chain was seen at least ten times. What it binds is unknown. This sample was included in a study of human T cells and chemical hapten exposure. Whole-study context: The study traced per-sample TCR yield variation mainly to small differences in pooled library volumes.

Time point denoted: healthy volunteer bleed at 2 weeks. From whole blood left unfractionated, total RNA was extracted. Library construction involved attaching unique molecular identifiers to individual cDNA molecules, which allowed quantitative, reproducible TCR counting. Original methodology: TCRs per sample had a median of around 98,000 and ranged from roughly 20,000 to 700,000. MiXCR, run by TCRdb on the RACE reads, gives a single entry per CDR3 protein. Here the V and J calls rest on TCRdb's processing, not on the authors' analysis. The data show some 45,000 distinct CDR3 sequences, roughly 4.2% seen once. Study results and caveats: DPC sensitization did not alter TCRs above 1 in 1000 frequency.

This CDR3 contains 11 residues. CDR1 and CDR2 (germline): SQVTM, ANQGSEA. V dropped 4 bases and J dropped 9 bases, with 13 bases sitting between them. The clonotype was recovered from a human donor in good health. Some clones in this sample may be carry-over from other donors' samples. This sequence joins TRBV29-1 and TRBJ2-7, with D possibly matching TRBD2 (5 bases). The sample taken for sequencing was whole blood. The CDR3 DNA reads TGCAGCGTTGTAGACCCGGAGGTGCAGTACTTC. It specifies CSVVDPEVQYF.